Each of the 22 T cell receptor beta chains below was sequenced from the same sample in a study of OX40 agonist ivuxolimab in advanced cancers. TCRdb keeps only in-frame clones here, not all; method: immunoSEQ multiplex PCR. Found here are about 18,000 clones, around 83% of them singletons; the top ten hold 13%. Sequencing was performed on CD4+ or CD8+ T cells sorted from blood, taken in a trial of the OX40 agonist ivuxolimab. These receptors came from an adult with an advanced solid tumor such as melanoma, head and neck, liver or kidney cancer.

The chain joins TRBV7-9 to TRBJ2-7; the match to TRBD1 covers 7 bases. The CDR3 runs to 14 residues. The trim removed 1 base at V and 4 bases at J, leaving 4 bases unmatched. Germline values: CDR1 SEHNR, CDR2 FQNEAQ (reference sequence). The CDR3 protein is CASSLGQGLYEQYF. In DNA form, the CDR3 reads TGTGCCAGCAGCTTAGGACAGGGCTTATACGAGCAGTACTTC.

The chain carries TRBV28 and TRBJ2-3; D not resolved. CDR3 length: 12 residues. CDR1 is MDHEN, CDR2 SYDVKM, per germline. V was trimmed by 10 bases and J by 4 bases, leaving 12 bases between them. CDR3: CATLSGADTQYF. CDR3 in DNA: TGTGCCACCCTAAGTGGAGCAGATACGCAGTATTTT.

Here the CDR3 reads CASSDTAKAFF. In DNA, the CDR3 is TGTGCCAGCAGTGACACAGCAAAAGCTTTCTTT. The V and J genes are TRBV28 and TRBJ1-1; D is unresolved. Trimming pared 5 bases from V and 9 bases from J, leaving 10 bases between. This CDR3 is 11 amino acids long. Germline values: CDR1 MDHEN, CDR2 SYDVKM.

The rearrangement joins TRBV7-2 to TRBJ2-7; D is possibly TRBD1 (5 bases). Trimming took 2 bases from V and 2 from J, leaving 10 bases between them. The CDR3 loop spans 14 amino acids. Germline V gene sequence: CDR1 SGHTA, CDR2 FQGNSA. The CDR3 region has the DNA TGTGCCAGCAGCTTATTCCAAGGGGCCTACGAGCAGTACTTC. This encodes CASSLFQGAYEQYF.

This chain connects TRBV4-2 to TRBJ1-4; D not certain. This CDR3 is built from 16 residues. Per the germline V gene, CDR1 is LGHNA and CDR2 is YNFKEQ. V lost 0 bases, J lost 0 bases, and 8 bases lay in between. The CDR3 nucleotides are TGTGCCAGCAGCCAAGATCTCGGATCAACTAATGAAAAACTGTTTTTT. This sequence encodes CASSQDLGSTNEKLFF.

This chain uses TRBV19 with TRBJ1-2; D is uncertain. The CDR3 sequence is 14 residues long. Trimming pared 10 bases from V and 0 bases from J, leaving 15 bases between. From germline, CDR1 is LNHDA and CDR2 SQIVND (reference sequence). In DNA, the CDR3 is TGTGCCACCTCAAGGAGATCTTCTAACTATGGCTACACCTTC. It translates to CATSRRSSNYGYTF. Based on the CDR3 plus reference TRBV19 and TRBJ1-2, the full variable domain is DGGITQSPKYLFRKEGQNVTLSCEQNLNHDAMYWYRQDPGQGLRLIYYSQIVNDFQKGDIAEGYSVSREKKESFPLTVTSAQKNPTAFYLCATSRRSSNYGYTFGSGTRLTVV.

The V call is TRBV19, the J call TRBJ1-5; 8 bases fit TRBD1. Germline assignment: CDR1 LNHDA and CDR2 SQIVND (reference sequence). The CDR3 has 13 amino acids. Trimming took 10 bases from V and 3 from J; bases not matched to a gene: 5. CDR3 sequence reads: CATAGQVNQPQHF. The CDR3 coding sequence is TGTGCCACAGCGGGACAGGTCAATCAGCCCCAGCATTTT. Based on the CDR3 plus reference TRBV19 and TRBJ1-5, the full variable domain is DGGITQSPKYLFRKEGQNVTLSCEQNLNHDAMYWYRQDPGQGLRLIYYSQIVNDFQKGDIAEGYSVSREKKESFPLTVTSAQKNPTAFYLCATAGQVNQPQHFGDGTRLSIL.

The chain employs TRBV6-5 and TRBJ1-3; 7 bases are a match to TRBD1. The germline V gene has CDR1 MNHEY and CDR2 SVGAGI. V gave up 2 bases and J gave up 4 bases; unmatched junction bases: 2. CDR3 length equals 14 residues. The CDR3 nucleotides read TGTGCCAGCAGTTACGGGACAGCCGGAAACACCATATATTTT. It yields the protein CASSYGTAGNTIYF.

The J gene is TRBJ2-5, the V gene TRBV30, with D perhaps TRBD2 (5 bases). This CDR3 is built from 13 residues. V was pared by 2 bases and J by 4 bases, with 11 bases between. Germline CDR1 GTSNPN, CDR2 SVGIG (reference sequence). CDR3 residues: CAWSPRTPETQYF. The CDR3 nucleotides are TGTGCCTGGAGTCCCCGGACTCCAGAGACCCAGTACTTC.

The genes are TRBV2 and TRBJ2-5, with TRBD2 matching 9 bases. The germline V gene has CDR1 SNHLY and CDR2 FYNNEI. The J segment lost 5 bases and the V segment lost 6 bases, leaving 7 bases of the junction unmatched. This CDR3 spans 14 amino acids. Here the CDR3 reads CASRGGTSSETQYF. The CDR3, as DNA: TGTGCCAGCAGGGGGGGGACTAGCTCGGAGACCCAGTACTTC. Full variable domain (remainder filled in from reference TRBV2 and TRBJ2-5): EPEVTQTPSHQVTQMGQEVILRCVPISNHLYFYWYRQILGQKVEFLVSFYNNEISEKSEIFDDQFSVERPDGSNFTLKIRSTKLEDSAMYFCASRGGTSSETQYFGPGTRLLVL.

The V gene is TRBV5-1, the J gene TRBJ2-6; TRBD1 aligns across 9 bases. Germline lookup yields CDR1 SGHRS and CDR2 YFSETQ. J was trimmed by 0 bases and V by 0 bases; bases with no gene match: 7. The CDR3 contains 19 residues. The CDR3 DNA reads as TGCGCCAGCAGCTTGGGAGGGACAGGGATCTCCTCTGGGGCCAACGTCCTGACTTTC. Encoded protein: CASSLGGTGISSGANVLTF.

V is TRBV5-1 and J is TRBJ2-1, with 8 positions matching TRBD1. CDR1 is SGHRS and CDR2 is YFSETQ in the germline V gene. CDR3 size: 14 residues. Losses at the gene ends were 4 bases for V and 8 bases for J; bases not matched to a gene: 8. CDR3 residues: CASSRRTGSYEQFF. The DNA of the CDR3 is TGCGCCAGCAGCCGACGGACAGGGTCGTATGAGCAGTTCTTC.

This chain joins TRBV4-1 and TRBJ2-5, with D perhaps given as TRBD1 or TRBD2 (5 bases each). This CDR3 is 16 amino acids long. Germline values: CDR1 MGHRA, CDR2 YSYEKL. V gave up 1 base and J gave up 0 bases, with 12 bases separating them. CDR3 sequence (DNA): TGCGCCAGCAGCCAAGGAGGGGCTATGTACCAAGAGACCCAGTACTTC. Encoded protein: CASSQGGAMYQETQYF.

This clone ranks as medium-sized. The chain is built from TRBV19 and TRBJ1-1, with D tentatively TRBD1 (6 bases). The CDR3 contains 16 residues. Trimming left V 1 base short and J 1 base short, with 13 bases between. Germline assignment: CDR1 LNHDA and CDR2 SQIVND (reference sequence). The CDR3 is CASSIGFAGANTEAFF. The CDR3 region has the DNA TGTGCCAGTAGTATAGGATTTGCAGGGGCGAACACTGAAGCTTTCTTT. Full variable domain (rest looked up from reference TRBV19 and TRBJ1-1): DGGITQSPKYLFRKEGQNVTLSCEQNLNHDAMYWYRQDPGQGLRLIYYSQIVNDFQKGDIAEGYSVSREKKESFPLTVTSAQKNPTAFYLCASSIGFAGANTEAFFGQGTRLTVV.

The chain is built from TRBV10-3 and TRBJ1-2; a possible D gene is TRBD1 (6 bases). Trimming took off 2 bases at V and 6 bases at J, with 10 bases between the two ends. The germline V gene has CDR1 ENHRY and CDR2 SYGVKD. This CDR3 is 13 amino acids long. CDR3 in DNA: TGTGCCATCAGTGAGACACAGGGAGATGGCTACACCTTC. Its translation is CAISETQGDGYTF.

The chain employs TRBV9 and TRBJ1-3; D gene ambiguous. CDR1 and CDR2 (germline): SGDLS, YYNGEE. The CDR3 length is 17 residues. V was shortened by 4 bases and J by 1 base, with 18 bases between the two germline ends. In nucleotides, the CDR3 is TGTGCCAGCAGCATCCGACCCTCCTATACGTCTGGAAACACCATATATTTT. Translated: CASSIRPSYTSGNTIYF.

The chain has TRBV7-9 and TRBJ2-7; D is ambiguous. The V end was cut by 2 bases, the J end by 5 bases, with 13 bases between. The CDR3 totals 14 residues. The V gene's germline CDR1 is SEHNR and CDR2 FQNEAQ (reference sequence). The CDR3 spells CASSLNTGFDEQYF. The CDR3 region has the DNA TGTGCCAGCAGCTTAAATACGGGTTTCGACGAGCAGTACTTC.

The chain couples TRBV5-3 to TRBJ1-1; 8 bases are shared with TRBD1. TRBV5-3 is recorded as an ORF, its role being uncertain. The CDR3 totals 14 residues. The ends lost 4 bases at V and 6 bases at J; junction bases unmatched: 8. The DNA of the CDR3 is TGTGCCAGAAGCCTCCTGACAGGGGAGGCTGAAGCTTTCTTT. Protein product: CARSLLTGEAEAFF.

The chain uses TRBV27 and TRBJ2-7; D is tentatively TRBD1 or TRBD2 (5 bases each). With 5 bases removed from V and 3 bases from J, the gap between germline ends came to 17 bases. Germline values: CDR1 MNHEY, CDR2 SMNVEV (reference sequence). The length of the CDR3 is 15 residues. The chain's CDR3 is CASSPRGSVSYEQYF. The CDR3 DNA reads as TGTGCCAGCAGTCCCCGGGGCAGCGTTAGCTACGAGCAGTACTTC.

The CDR3 region is CASSQVGGFGGDGYTF. Here the CDR3 DNA reads TGTGCCAGCAGCCAAGTTGGAGGCTTTGGAGGGGATGGCTACACCTTC. The rearrangement links TRBV4-2 to TRBJ1-2; weak D call: TRBD1 (5 bases). V lost 1 base to trimming and J lost 6 bases, with 18 bases between them. This CDR3 is 16 amino acids long. In germline, CDR1 is LGHNA, CDR2 YNFKEQ.

The V and J genes are TRBV6-5 and TRBJ2-2; D not certain. This CDR3 region has 14 residues. CDR1 and CDR2 from the germline V gene are MNHEY and SVGAGI. The V end was cut by 1 base, the J end by 4 bases, with 7 bases between. The CDR3 loop is CASSYYQSTGELFF. The CDR3 region has the DNA TGTGCCAGCAGTTACTACCAGTCCACCGGGGAGCTGTTTTTT.

This chain uses TRBV6-1 with TRBJ2-2; the D gene is possibly TRBD2 (6 bases). Germline V gene data show CDR1 as MNHNS and CDR2 as SASEGT. The V and J ends lost 8 bases and 2 bases respectively, with 9 bases between them. The CDR3 extends over 13 amino acids. The CDR3 region has the DNA TGTGCCAGCTTGGGGGGTAACACCGGGGAGCTGTTTTTT. This codes for CASLGGNTGELFF.